This TCR beta chain was identified in a study of radiotherapy plus CTLA-4 blockade in lung cancer. Study in general: For 18% of patients, objective responses occurred, and approximately 31% had disease control. Study-wide findings and caveats: Tumor-origin TCR clones grew in blood after radiotherapy plus ipilimumab.

Treatment of patients with chemo-refractory metastatic non-small-cell lung cancer consisted of focal radiation plus CTLA-4 blockade with ipilimumab. Profiling relied on immunoSEQ multiplex PCR, and the TCRdb table lists in-frame clones only, not all of them. The data contain 35,000 to 45,000 clones, around 83% of them seen just once; the ten biggest clones take up about 5.3%. Germline values: CDR1 SGHAT, CDR2 FQDESV (reference sequence). CDR3 length: 16 residues. V shed 5 bases, J shed 7 bases, and the junction held 14 bases outside the gene matches. For this clone: Its antigen is not known.

The sequences come from peripheral blood, collected from a patient treated with radiotherapy plus ipilimumab. The origin of this receptor is a human donor with non-small cell lung cancer who had stable disease on radiotherapy plus ipilimumab. The chain uses TRBV11-1 and TRBJ2-3; 8 nucleotides line up with TRBD2. The CDR3 DNA sequence: TGTGCCAGCAGCCCCGGGACCTCGACTAGCGCATATACGCAGTATTTT. Its translation is CASSPGTSTSAYTQYF.